The 15 T cell receptor beta chains below were found in one sample sequenced in a study of T cells in Graves' hyperthyroidism and ophthalmopathy. From RNA transcripts, TCR beta CDR3 regions were amplified. TCR CDR3 underwent first-round RT-PCR with the HTBI primer set. TCRdb re-analysed the multiplex PCR reads in MiXCR, keeping a single row per CDR3 protein. The sample has approximately 400,000 distinct CDR3 sequences, roughly 14% seen once. Sequenced input: blood. The receptors here all came from a young woman with Graves' hyperthyroidism.

To note about this clonotype: A much bigger clone sits one base away, suggesting this may be a read error. This chain links TRBV5-1 with TRBJ2-1; D is ambiguous. Germline lookup yields CDR1 SGHRS and CDR2 YFSETQ. CDR3 length equals 14 residues. V was pared by 2 bases and J by 8 bases, with 14 bases between. For the CDR3, the DNA is TGCGCCAGCAGCTTCGGTCAACTGATAGATGAGCAGTTCTTC. Residues: CASSFGQLIDEQFF. Full variable domain (rest looked up from reference TRBV5-1 and TRBJ2-1): KAGVTQTPRYLIKTRGQQVTLSCSPISGHRSVSWYQQTPGQGLQFLFEYFSETQRNKGNFPGRFSGRQFSNSRSEMNVSTLELGDSALYLCASSFGQLIDEQFFGPGTRLTVL.

This chain links TRBV20-1 with TRBJ1-2; the match to TRBD1 covers 12 bases. V was clipped by 1 base and J by 4 bases; unmatched bases: 4. The V gene's germline CDR1 is DFQATT and CDR2 SNEGSKA (reference sequence). The CDR3 is 15 amino acids. The CDR3 DNA reads as TGCAGTGCTAGAGCCGGGACAGGGGGCTCCTATGGCTACACCTTC. Translating it yields CSARAGTGGSYGYTF.

This clonotype came up many times. The chain uses TRBV30 and TRBJ1-5; the D gene is possibly TRBD1 (6 bases). V lost 2 bases and J lost 5, with 16 bases in between. CDR1 GTSNPN and CDR2 SVGIG come from the germline V gene (reference sequence). This CDR3 comprises 15 residues. The CDR3 DNA reads as TGTGCCTGGAGTTATGACAGGCGCCAGGATCAGCCCCAGCATTTT. Translated: CAWSYDRRQDQPQHF.

The V and J genes are TRBV7-9 and TRBJ2-7; no firm D call. V was clipped by 3 bases and J by 2 bases, with 5 bases between them. The CDR3 length is 12 residues. Germline CDR1 and CDR2: SEHNR and FQNEAQ (reference sequence). The CDR3 sequence is CASSFWAYEQYF. DNA of the CDR3: TGTGCCAGCAGCTTTTGGGCCTACGAGCAGTACTTC.

Many counts were recorded for this clonotype. This chain uses TRBV28 with TRBJ1-3; TRBD1 is a possible D gene (6 bases). V shed 3 bases and J shed 2 bases, with 17 bases lying between them. CDR1 and CDR2 from the germline V gene are MDHEN and SYDVKM. The CDR3 is 17 amino acids. The CDR3 here is CASSFFSRGRAGNTIYF. The DNA for the CDR3 is TGTGCCAGCAGTTTTTTCTCCCGGGGGCGAGCTGGAAACACCATATATTTT.

Regarding this clonotype: This may be a read error: a much more frequent sequence differs by one nucleotide. The chain is built from TRBV30 and TRBJ1-6; D remains ambiguous. Germline CDR1 is GTSNPN and CDR2 is SVGIG (reference sequence). The V and J ends lost 8 bases and 11 bases respectively, with 22 bases between them. The CDR3 contains 14 residues. CDR3 in DNA: TGTGCCCGGAATCTTGTTACGGGAGGGACACCCCTCCACTTT. Its protein is CARNLVTGGTPLHF.

This chain joins TRBV7-2 and TRBJ2-1; maybe TRBD1 (6 bases). CDR1 SGHTA and CDR2 FQGNSA come from the germline V gene. The V end lost 6 bases, the J end lost 9 bases, and 15 bases lay between the germline ends. The CDR3 runs to 13 residues. The CDR3: CASSYVRGREQFF. The CDR3 nucleotides are TGTGCCAGCAGTTACGTCAGGGGACGTGAGCAGTTCTTC.

The V call is TRBV2, the J call TRBJ2-4, with a possible D match to TRBD2 (5 bases). Germline CDR1 reads SNHLY; CDR2 reads FYNNEI. The CDR3 extends over 15 amino acids. V lost 6 bases and J 3 bases, leaving 15 bases between the germline ends. This CDR3 is CASSFGLSDKNIQYF. The CDR3 region has the DNA TGTGCCAGCAGCTTCGGACTGTCAGACAAAAACATTCAGTACTTC.

This clonotype was seen only a few times. The V gene is TRBV29-1, the J gene TRBJ1-4, with D perhaps matching TRBD1 (5 bases). CDR1 is SQVTM, CDR2 ANQGSEA, per germline. The V end lost 2 bases, the J end lost 7 bases, and 14 bases lay between the germline ends. This CDR3 has 14 residues. This CDR3 reads CSVERSGWGEKLFF. In nucleotides, the CDR3 is TGCAGCGTTGAAAGGTCAGGGTGGGGTGAAAAACTGTTTTTT.

The sample holds many counts of this clonotype. The chain carries TRBV12-3 or TRBV12-4 and TRBJ2-7; 9 nucleotides agree with TRBD1. This CDR3 is built from 20 residues. Trimming at V came to 1 base and at J to 4 bases, leaving 20 bases not matched to a gene. CDR3 region: CASSLGPLGLRDREPYEQYF. The CDR3 nucleotides are TGTGCCAGCAGTTTAGGCCCTCTCGGGCTCCGGGACAGGGAGCCTTACGAGCAGTACTTC.

The chain has TRBV5-1 and TRBJ2-7; 9 bases line up with TRBD2. The CDR3 covers 12 residues. The J segment lost 5 bases and the V segment lost 8 bases, leaving 5 bases of the junction unmatched. Germline V gene sequence: CDR1 SGHRS, CDR2 YFSETQ. The CDR3 DNA is TGCGCCAGTTCGACTAGCGGAGACGAGCAGTACTTC. Amino acid sequence: CASSTSGDEQYF.

This clonotype was recorded many times. The chain joins TRBV20-1 to TRBJ2-7; 11 bases are shared with TRBD2. The V gene's germline CDR1 is DFQATT and CDR2 SNEGSKA (reference sequence). The CDR3 extends over 16 amino acids. V was clipped by 5 bases and J by 4 bases; unmatched bases: 13. The CDR3 region has the DNA TGCAGTGCTCTGTTATCATTAGCGGGAGGGCCTTACGAGCAGTACTTC. Translation gives CSALLSLAGGPYEQYF.

V and J are TRBV7-9 and TRBJ2-2, with D unresolved. The germline V gene has CDR1 SEHNR and CDR2 FQNEAQ (reference sequence). CDR3 length: 12 residues. Trimming removed 1 base from V and 8 bases from J, with 5 bases in between. The CDR3 DNA is TGTGCCAGCAGCTTAGACCAGGGGGAGCTGTTTTTT. Translated: CASSLDQGELFF.

This rearrangement joins TRBV19 to TRBJ1-1, with TRBD1 matching 8 bases. Germline values: CDR1 LNHDA, CDR2 SQIVND (reference sequence). The CDR3 contains 16 residues. Trimming at V came to 5 bases and at J to 5 bases, leaving 13 bases not matched to a gene. The CDR3 nucleotides read TGTGCCAGTAGTGGTGTTACAGGGGGGCCGGGGACTGAAGCTTTCTTT. Translated: CASSGVTGGPGTEAFF.

This rearrangement joins TRBV2 to TRBJ1-5, with no clear D. The V end lost 6 bases, the J end lost 7 bases, and 13 bases lay between the germline ends. Per the germline V gene, CDR1 is SNHLY and CDR2 is FYNNEI. The length of the CDR3 is 13 residues. CDR3 DNA: TGTGCCAGCAGGGCTGGTGGGGTGCAGCCCCAGCATTTT. The encoded protein is CASRAGGVQPQHF.